The clone carrying this TCR beta chain was counted a single time. The antigen remains unidentified. Time point specified: blood at routine non-recurrence follow-up after resection. Whole RNA was taken from tumor, nontumor lung or frozen PBMC; it was then sequenced unsorted. The library protocol tagged each TCR cDNA with a unique molecular identifier. TCRdb recomputed calls from the 5' RACE reads with MiXCR, one row per CDR3 protein. This sample carries around 41,000 distinct CDR3 sequences, more than 20% of them seen once, and the ten largest clones take about 7.2%. The data derive from a study of spatial heterogeneity in lung cancer. Overall study context: Beta-chain sequences were consistently detected more often than alpha-chain sequences.

Study outcomes and limitations: Blood carried ubiquitous expanded tumor TCRs more at resection than follow-up.

J gave up 2 bases and V 6 bases, and 11 bases lay outside the gene matches. CDR1 and CDR2 (germline): MGHRA, YSYEKL. The CDR3 covers 17 residues. The chain recombines TRBV4-1 with TRBJ2-2; 8 bases are shared with TRBD2. This receptor was obtained from a female donor with early-stage non-small cell lung cancer. This material consisted of PBMCs, taken at follow-up. CDR3 protein: CASRQIVAGLNTGELFF. Written as DNA, the CDR3 is TGCGCCAGCAGACAAATTGTAGCGGGACTAAACACCGGGGAGCTGTTTTTT.